The 20 T cell receptor beta chains presented below share a single source sample, sequenced in a study of T cell responses to AZD1222 COVID-19 vaccine (dated by TCRdb to the early 2020s). The time point label, read with the paper, signifies: sample from adult after SARS-CoV-2 infection, after symptom onset. The receptor library was made with the immunoSEQ multiplex PCR assay. In TCRdb, the immuneACCESS table is reduced to in-frame sequences with V and J assigned. These tables do not hold every clone; where another copy was compared, an unresolved V gene accounts for under half, and the others remain unexplained. The table for this sample lists 150,000 to 190,000 clones; 70% to 90% of them were counted only once. The ten most abundant clones make up 6.9% of the sample. The source material was peripheral blood, sampled after recovery from COVID-19. The receptors originated from an adult who had recovered from COVID-19.

This chain uses TRBV5-6 with TRBJ1-6, with 8 nucleotides matching TRBD1. The V gene end was trimmed by 3 bases and the J gene end by 7 bases; junction bases not matched to a gene: 9. The CDR3 totals 16 residues. Germline loops: CDR1 SGHDT, CDR2 YYEEEE. In DNA form, the CDR3 reads TGTGCCAGCAGCTGGACAGGGTTGGTGATCAATTCACCCCTCCACTTT. Protein sequence: CASSWTGLVINSPLHF.

This clone was detected only a few times. The rearrangement uses TRBV12-5 and TRBJ1-2; D gene unclear. V was cut by 6 bases and J by 6 bases, with 14 bases left in between. Per the germline V gene, CDR1 is LGHNT and CDR2 is FRNRAP. The length of the CDR3 is 13 residues. This CDR3 reads CASGAELENGYTF. CDR3 in DNA: TGTGCTAGTGGGGCCGAGCTTGAAAATGGCTACACCTTC.

The chain carries TRBV12-3 or TRBV12-4 and TRBJ2-2; no definite D call. Trimming shortened V by 2 bases and J by 6 bases, and 7 bases separated the two germline ends. This CDR3 comprises 13 residues. The CDR3 region has the DNA TGTGCCAGCAGTTTAATCCCGGCCGGGGAGCTGTTTTTT. Its translation is CASSLIPAGELFF.

The chain couples TRBV5-4 to TRBJ2-7, with a tentative D call TRBD1 (6 bases). The V end was cut by 4 bases, the J end by 2 bases, with 16 bases between. CDR3 size: 15 residues. Germline V lookup: CDR1 SGHNT, CDR2 YYREEE (reference sequence). The CDR3 DNA reads as TGTGCCAGCAGCCCTGGGACAAGGATCCCCTACGAGCAGTACTTC. As protein: CASSPGTRIPYEQYF.

The rearrangement links TRBV5-4 to TRBJ2-1, with no clear D. The CDR3 has 15 amino acids. V lost 0 bases, J lost 2 bases, and 9 bases lay in between. CDR1 is SGHNT, CDR2 YYREEE, per germline (reference sequence). CDR3 residues: CASSLGGGTYNEQFF. The CDR3 nucleotides are TGTGCCAGCAGCTTGGGGGGTGGGACCTACAATGAGCAGTTCTTC.

V and J are TRBV29-1 and TRBJ1-2; D remains ambiguous. This CDR3 contains 14 residues. The germline V gene encodes CDR1 SQVTM and CDR2 ANQGSEA. V lost 6 bases and J lost 4, with 18 bases in between. This CDR3 reads CSVSTRVTTYGYTF. CDR3 bases: TGCAGCGTGTCCACTCGGGTGACCACCTATGGCTACACCTTC.

This chain joins TRBV6-2 or TRBV6-3 and TRBJ2-6; D is tentatively TRBD1 or TRBD2 (5 bases each). CDR3 size: 15 residues. Trimming left V 2 bases short and J 4 bases short, with 9 bases between. Germline assignment: CDR1 MNHEY and CDR2 SVGEGT. CDR3 DNA: TGTGCCAGCAGTTACGAGGGGAGCGGGGCCAACGTCCTGACTTTC. Translated, it gives CASSYEGSGANVLTF.

V and J are TRBV6-5 and TRBJ1-1; D unresolved. Trimming left V 8 bases short and J 5 bases short, with 9 bases between. The germline V gene encodes CDR1 MNHEY and CDR2 SVGAGI. The CDR3 spans 11 residues. In nucleotides, the CDR3 is TGTGCCAGCCGGGCTGAAACTGAAGCTTTCTTT. Translating it yields CASRAETEAFF.

This clone was observed a handful of times. V is TRBV18 and J is TRBJ2-3; D is perhaps TRBD1 or TRBD2 (5 bases each). V was trimmed by 3 bases and J by 6 bases, leaving 16 bases between them. The CDR3 length is 15 residues. Germline V gene sequence: CDR1 KGHSH, CDR2 LQKENI. The CDR3 protein is CASSPAGAGIDTQYF. CDR3 bases: TGTGCCAGCTCACCGGCCGGGGCCGGGATCGATACGCAGTATTTT.

This clone was recorded once. The chain combines TRBV9 with TRBJ1-2; unclear D gene. This CDR3 contains 14 residues. Trimming stripped 0 bases from V and 6 bases from J, with 12 bases between. Germline lookup yields CDR1 SGDLS and CDR2 YYNGEE. The CDR3 is CASSVADGVHGYTF. The CDR3 nucleotides are TGTGCCAGCAGCGTAGCTGACGGGGTTCATGGCTACACCTTC.

This chain links TRBV10-3 with TRBJ2-5, with D perhaps given as TRBD1 or TRBD2 (5 bases each). Germline V gene data show CDR1 as ENHRY and CDR2 as SYGVKD. The CDR3 is 15 residues long. Trimming removed 3 bases at V and 5 bases at J, with 16 bases between. The CDR3 loop reads CAISEGRDPWETQYF. DNA of the CDR3: TGTGCCATCAGTGAAGGCAGGGACCCATGGGAGACCCAGTACTTC.

This sequence joins TRBV15 and TRBJ2-1; 11 nucleotides line up with TRBD2. Germline CDR1 reads LNHNV; CDR2 reads YYDKDF (reference sequence). This CDR3 has 15 residues. V was pared by 6 bases and J by 6 bases, with 7 bases of the junction left unmatched. Written as DNA, the CDR3 is TGTGCCACCAGAGTAGCGGGAGGGCCCCCCAATGAGCAGTTCTTC. Translated: CATRVAGGPPNEQFF.

The CDR3 nucleotides read TGTGCCAGCAGCTTGTCCGGGCACGGGGAGACCCAGTACTTC. Protein: CASSLSGHGETQYF. The chain joins TRBV5-6 to TRBJ2-5, with no clear D. Germline lookup yields CDR1 SGHDT and CDR2 YYEEEE. V was shortened by 1 base and J by 5 bases, with 12 bases between the two germline ends. The CDR3 is 14 residues long.

This chain connects TRBV7-9 to TRBJ2-5, with D unclear. CDR3 length equals 13 residues. V was pared by 3 bases and J by 2 bases, with 7 bases between. Germline loops: CDR1 SEHNR, CDR2 FQNEAQ (reference sequence). CDR3 bases: TGTGCCAGCAGCTTGGCACAGCAAGAGACCCAGTACTTC. Translation: CASSLAQQETQYF.

This chain uses TRBV28 with TRBJ1-5; 9 nucleotides line up with TRBD1. The trim removed 6 bases at V and 1 base at J, leaving 4 bases unmatched. Germline V gives CDR1 MDHEN, CDR2 SYDVKM. The CDR3 is made up of 15 amino acids. As DNA, the CDR3 is TGTGCCAGCAGGTCCGGGACAGGGAGCAATCAGCCCCAGCATTTT. It codes for CASRSGTGSNQPQHF.

This clone was observed once. The V gene is TRBV9, the J gene TRBJ2-5; possibly TRBD2 for D (7 bases). CDR3 length: 19 residues. Germline V lookup: CDR1 SGDLS, CDR2 YYNGEE. V shed 0 bases and J shed 5 bases, with 26 bases lying between them. CDR3 DNA: TGTGCCAGCAGCGTAGATCGAGGGTGGGGACCGGGGGGCGGTGAGACCCAGTACTTC. Protein sequence: CASSVDRGWGPGGGETQYF.

This clone was seen a few times. The CDR3: CASSHLGGERGYEQYF. CDR3 sequence (DNA): TGCGCCAGCAGCCACCTAGGGGGGGAAAGGGGCTACGAGCAGTACTTC. The chain couples TRBV4-1 to TRBJ2-7; weak D call: TRBD2 (7 bases). Germline-derived CDR1 and CDR2 are MGHRA and YSYEKL. The CDR3 has 16 residues. V dropped 3 bases and J dropped 3 bases, with 18 bases sitting between them.

This sequence joins TRBV6-5 and TRBJ2-7, with TRBD2 matching over 7 bases. Per the germline V gene, CDR1 is MNHEY and CDR2 is SVGAGI. With V trimmed by 6 bases and J by 3 bases, 8 bases remained unmatched. The CDR3 covers 14 residues. CDR3 nucleotides: TGTGCCAGCAGCCAATTTGGGGGGGGCTACGAGCAGTACTTC. It encodes CASSQFGGGYEQYF.

This sequence joins TRBV24-1 and TRBJ1-2, with 7 positions matching TRBD1. The CDR3 length is 16 residues. The V gene end was trimmed by 3 bases and the J gene end by 3 bases; junction bases not matched to a gene: 9. The germline gives CDR1 KGHDR, CDR2 SFDVKD. The CDR3 DNA reads as TGTGCCACCAGTGATGGGACAGCGCTCGATTACTATGGCTACACCTTC. Translation gives CATSDGTALDYYGYTF.

CDR3 loop: CASSLEGATYEQYF. Here the CDR3 DNA reads TGTGCCAGCAGCCTAGAGGGGGCGACCTACGAGCAGTACTTC. The chain recombines TRBV7-2 with TRBJ2-7; 7 bases align to TRBD1. Germline CDR1 SGHTA, CDR2 FQGNSA. V lost 5 bases to trimming and J lost 2 bases; unmatched junction nucleotides: 6. The CDR3 spans 14 residues.